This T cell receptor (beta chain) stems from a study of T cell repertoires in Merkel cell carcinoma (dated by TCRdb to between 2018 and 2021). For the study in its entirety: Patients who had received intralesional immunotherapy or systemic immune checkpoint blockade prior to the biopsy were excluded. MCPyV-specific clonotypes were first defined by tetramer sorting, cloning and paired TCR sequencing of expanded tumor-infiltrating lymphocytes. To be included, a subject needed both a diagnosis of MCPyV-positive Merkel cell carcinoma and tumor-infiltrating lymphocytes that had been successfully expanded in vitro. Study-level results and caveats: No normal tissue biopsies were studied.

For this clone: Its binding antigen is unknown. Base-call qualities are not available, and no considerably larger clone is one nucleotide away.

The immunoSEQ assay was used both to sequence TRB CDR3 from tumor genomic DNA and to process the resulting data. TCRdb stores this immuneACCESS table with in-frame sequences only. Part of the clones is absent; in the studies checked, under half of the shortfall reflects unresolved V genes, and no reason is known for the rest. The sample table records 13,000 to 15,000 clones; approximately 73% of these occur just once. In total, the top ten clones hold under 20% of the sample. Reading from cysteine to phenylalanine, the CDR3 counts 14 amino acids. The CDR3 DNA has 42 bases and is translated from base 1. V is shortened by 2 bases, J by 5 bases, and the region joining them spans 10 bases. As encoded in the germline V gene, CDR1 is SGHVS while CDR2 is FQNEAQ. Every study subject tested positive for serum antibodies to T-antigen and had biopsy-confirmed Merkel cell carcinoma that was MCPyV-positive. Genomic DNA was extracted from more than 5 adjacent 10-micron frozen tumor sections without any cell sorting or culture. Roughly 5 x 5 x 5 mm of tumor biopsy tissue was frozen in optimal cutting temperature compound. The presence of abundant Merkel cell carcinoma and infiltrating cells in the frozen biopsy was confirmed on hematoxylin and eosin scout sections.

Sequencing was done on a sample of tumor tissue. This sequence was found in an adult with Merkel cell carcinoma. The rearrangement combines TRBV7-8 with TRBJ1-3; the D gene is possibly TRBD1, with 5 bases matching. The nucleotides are TGTGCCAGCAGCTTACAGGGTAGTCGAAACACCATATATTTT. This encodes CASSLQGSRNTIYF.